This T cell receptor (beta chain) was profiled in a study of T cell responses to AZD1222 COVID-19 vaccine. The length of the CDR3 is 14 residues. CDR1 is MDHEN, CDR2 SYDVKM, per germline. After removal of 4 bases from V and 8 bases from J, the junction contained 7 bases not matched to a gene. About this clone itself: The antigen is not known.

Whole-study findings and limits: Reportedly, nearly half of unique spike TCRs recognized epitopes outside B.1.351/B.1.1.7 mutations.

The data were produced by immunoSEQ multiplex PCR, yet TCRdb's version contains in-frame clones alone and is incomplete. The sample yields some 160,000 clones, roughly 90% seen once. The sequence came from an adult in good health. The chain uses TRBV28 and TRBJ2-3; 9 bases line up with TRBD2. Material: peripheral blood, obtained on day 0 of AZD1222 vaccination. This CDR3 reads CASSSSSGASTQYF. The CDR3 DNA reads TGTGCCAGCAGTTCGTCTAGCGGGGCTTCTACGCAGTATTTT.